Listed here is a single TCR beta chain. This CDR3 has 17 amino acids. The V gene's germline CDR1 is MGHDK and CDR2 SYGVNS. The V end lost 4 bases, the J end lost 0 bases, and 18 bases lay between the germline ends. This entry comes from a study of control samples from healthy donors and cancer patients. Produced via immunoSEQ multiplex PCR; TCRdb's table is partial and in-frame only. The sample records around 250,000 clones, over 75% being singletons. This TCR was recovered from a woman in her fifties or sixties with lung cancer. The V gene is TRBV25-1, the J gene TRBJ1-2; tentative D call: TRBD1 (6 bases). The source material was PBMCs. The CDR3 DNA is TGTGCCAGCAGTGGGCTATCCGGCAGGACAGCTAACTATGGCTACACCTTC. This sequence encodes CASSGLSGRTANYGYTF.